Listed below are T cell receptor beta chains from one sample, sequenced in a study of cytomegalovirus exposure and HLA in healthy donors. Only in-frame clones appear in the TCRdb table, and some are missing; sequencing was by immunoSEQ multiplex PCR. The repertoire includes some 190,000 clones, roughly 80% of them detected once, and 2% to 2.5% sits in the top ten. Sequencing was carried out using PBMCs. Receptor source: a male donor in good health and CMV-seronegative. The CDR3 runs from the conserved cysteine through the conserved F or W. A D gene is named only where the DNA matches it firmly. Some rows mark clone size as missing; the rest say once, few, many or name a class of expanded clone.

>TRBD2|TRBJ2-2|.|TRBV29-1
TGCAGCGTTCCGGGGGGGACCGGGGAGCTGTTTTTT
CSVPGGTGELFF
>.|TRBJ2-7|.|TRBV21-1
TGTGCCAGCGGACGACAGTTCGACGAGCAGTACTTC
CASGRQFDEQYF
>.|TRBJ2-2|.|TRBV4-3
TGCGCCAGCAGCCAAGTGGCGGGGACTTCGAACACCGGGGAGCTGTTTTTT
CASSQVAGTSNTGELFF
>TRBD1|TRBJ2-7|.|TRBV29-1
TGCAGCGCCGGAGGACAGGGCACCTACGAGCAGTACTTC
CSAGGQGTYEQYF
>.|TRBJ2-7|once|TRBV5-6
TGTGCCAGCAGCTTGGAGGGGTTAGTGCAGTACTTC
CASSLEGLVQYF
>TRBD2|TRBJ2-1|.|TRBV27
TGTGCCAGCAGTTTATCCGGGGGGTACCTTTACAATGAGCAGTTCTTC
CASSLSGGYLYNEQFF
>.|TRBJ2-5|once|TRBV9
TGTGCCAGCAGCGTAGGGCTAGTCGGGGAGACCCAGTACTTC
CASSVGLVGETQYF
>.|TRBJ2-3|.|TRBV30
TGTGCCTGGAGTCGGGGACTAGATACGCAGTATTTT
CAWSRGLDTQYF
>.|TRBJ1-3|.|TRBV6-1
TGTGCCAGCAGGGCCCGGACAGCCTCTGGAAACACCATATATTTT
CASRARTASGNTIYF
>.|TRBJ1-1|.|TRBV19
TGTGCCAGTAGTATAGGGGAGGGGGGTGAAGCTTTCTTT
CASSIGEGGEAFF
>.|TRBJ1-2|.|TRBV27
TGTGCCAGCAGTTTTGGGGCACTTTATGGCTACACCTTC
CASSFGALYGYTF
>TRBD1|TRBJ2-2|.|TRBV5-4
TGTGCCAGCAGCTCAGGACAGGGGCCTCAGGGGCTGTTTTTT
CASSSGQGPQGLFF
>.|TRBJ1-4|few|TRBV10-3
TGTGCCATCAGTGAGTCAGGAGGACGGGAAGAAAAACTGTTTTTT
CAISESGGREEKLFF
>.|TRBJ2-5|.|TRBV2
TGTGCCAGCAGTGAAGTGGCAGAAGAAGAGACCCAGTACTTC
CASSEVAEEETQYF
>.|TRBJ1-2|.|TRBV5-4
TGTGCCAGCAGCTGGACAGATAACTATGGCTACACCTTC
CASSWTDNYGYTF
>.|TRBJ1-1|.|TRBV7-9
TGTTCCAGCAGCTTAGAAGCATCACGAGCTTTCTTT
CSSSLEASRAFF
>TRBD1|TRBJ1-5|.|TRBV7-2
TGTGCCAGCAGCAGGGACAGGGGAAATCAGCCCCAGCATTTT
CASSRDRGNQPQHF
>.|TRBJ1-1|.|TRBV5-1
TGCGCCAGCAGTGCAGGGAACACTGAAGCTTTCTTT
CASSAGNTEAFF
>TRBD1|TRBJ2-5|.|TRBV4-2
TGTGCCAGCAGCGAAGACAGGGTTTGGAAGACCCAGTACTTC
CASSEDRVWKTQYF
>TRBD2|TRBJ2-1|.|TRBV7-3
TGTGCCAGCAGCTTTAGCGGGATGCTGGGTGAGCAGTTCTTC
CASSFSGMLGEQFF
>.|TRBJ2-7|once|TRBV7-9
TGTGCCAGCAGCCGGGAGGGACAGCAATACGAGCAGTACTTC
CASSREGQQYEQYF
>.|TRBJ1-2|.|TRBV13
TGTGCCAGCAGCCCGGTCCTAAACTATGGCTACACCTTC
CASSPVLNYGYTF
>TRBD2|TRBJ2-1|.|TRBV4-3
TGCGCCAGCAGCCAATCGCGGGGACTAGCGGGAATCGATGAGCAGTTCTTC
CASSQSRGLAGIDEQFF
>.|TRBJ2-7|once|TRBV6-1
TGTGCCAGCAGTGAAGAACTTGTCGAGCAGTACTTC
CASSEELVEQYF
>TRBD2|TRBJ2-3|.|TRBV29-1
TGCAGCGTTGACCCCACTAGCGGAGAGACAGATACGCAGTATTTT
CSVDPTSGETDTQYF
>.|TRBJ1-1|.|TRBV6-5
TGTGCCAGCAGGTCACAGGGATCCACTGAAGCTTTCTTT
CASRSQGSTEAFF
>.|TRBJ1-5|.|TRBV10-3
TGTGCCATCAGCAAATCGGGGGGTCAGGGGCAGCCCCAGCATTTT
CAISKSGGQGQPQHF
>.|TRBJ1-5|few|TRBV27
TGTGCCAGCAGTTTAGCTCCGGGACAAAATCAGCCCCAGCATTTT
CASSLAPGQNQPQHF
>TRBD2|TRBJ2-7|.|TRBV25-1
TGTGCCAGCAGTGAATCACTAGCGGGGGGACTCCGACCCTACGAGCAGTACTTC
CASSESLAGGLRPYEQYF
>TRBD2|TRBJ2-7|.|TRBV10-3
TGTGCCATCAGTCTAACTAGCGGGGCGTCCTACGAGCAGTACTTC
CAISLTSGASYEQYF
>.|TRBJ1-4|.|TRBV2
TGTGCCAGCAGTGATTTTACAACTAATGAAAAACTGTTTTTT
CASSDFTTNEKLFF
>TRBD1|TRBJ1-1|.|TRBV28
TGTGCCGGTAGAGACAGGGGGCGGACTGAAGCTTTCTTT
CAGRDRGRTEAFF
>TRBD1|TRBJ1-2|.|TRBV27
TGTGCCAGCACGACTAGGGGCAGGGGGGATGGCTACACCTTC
CASTTRGRGDGYTF
>.|TRBJ1-5|.|TRBV11-1
TGTGCCAGCATCCCCCTGGGCCGAAATAGCAATCAGCCCCAGCATTTT
CASIPLGRNSNQPQHF
>.|TRBJ2-7|.|TRBV15
TGTGCCACCAGCGGGGACGATACAGGGCTGGACGAGCAGTACTTC
CATSGDDTGLDEQYF
>.|TRBJ2-7|.|TRBV4-3
TGCGCCAGCAGCCAAGAAGGCGGAGCCTACGAGCAGTACTTC
CASSQEGGAYEQYF
>.|TRBJ1-1|few|TRBV6-1
TGTGCCAGCGTCAGGTTTGAAGCTTTCTTT
CASVRFEAFF
>TRBD1|TRBJ2-3|.|TRBV6-6
TGTGCCAGCAGGGGGACAGCCACAGATACGCAGTATTTT
CASRGTATDTQYF
>.|TRBJ1-2|.|TRBV7-9
TGTTCCAGCAGCTCAAATACAGGGAACAACTATGGCTACACCTTC
CSSSSNTGNNYGYTF
>TRBD2|TRBJ2-1|.|TRBV7-3
TGTGCCAGCAGCCTAGCGGGAGGAACCCCATCTGAGCAGTTCTTC
CASSLAGGTPSEQFF
>TRBD2|TRBJ2-1|.|TRBV29-1
TGCAGCGTCCTGGGACTAGCGGGAGTCAATGAGCAGTTCTTC
CSVLGLAGVNEQFF
>TRBD2|TRBJ2-5|once|TRBV9
TGTGCCAGCAGCTCACCTAGCGGGGGGGCCGAAGAGACCCAGTACTTC
CASSSPSGGAEETQYF
>TRBD1|TRBJ1-1|.|TRBV7-9
TGTGCCAGCAGGGTTACAGGGGACACTGAAGCTTTCTTT
CASRVTGDTEAFF
>.|TRBJ2-2|.|TRBV10-3
TGTGCCATCCCAGGGGTTTACACCGGGGAGCTGTTTTTT
CAIPGVYTGELFF
>.|TRBJ1-2|.|TRBV5-3
TGTGCCAGAAGCTTGCAGGGCGAGAAATATGGCTACACCTTC
CARSLQGEKYGYTF
>.|TRBJ1-2|.|TRBV7-9
TGTGCCAGCAGTTCTGGACAGTTCTATGGCTACACCTTC
CASSSGQFYGYTF
>.|TRBJ1-1|.|TRBV21-1
TGTGCCAGCAGCCCCACAACAGGTGTCCTTGAAGCTTTCTTT
CASSPTTGVLEAFF